The source of this T cell receptor beta chain is a study of blood T cell repertoires in COVID-19. The wider study: Spain, Italy and the United States supplied samples that represented acute and convalescent COVID-19. Sources were T cells, B-cell-depleted T cells, or PBMCs; the material itself was cDNA or gDNA.

CDR3 length: 13 residues. V shed 2 bases, J shed 7 bases, and the junction held 2 bases outside the gene matches. The germline CDR1 and CDR2 sequences are MDHEN and SYDVKM. In the original analysis: Counts of nucleated cells, estimated from reference gene primer amplification, were obtained. The repertoire was sequenced with immunoSEQ multiplex PCR; TCRdb's copy has only in-frame clones and lacks some. V and J calls and clone size are copied from that table; D and trimming were computed from the DNA. The profile covers about 280,000 clones, with approximately 85% appearing a single time and roughly 5% taken by the ten largest.

V usage is TRBV28 and J usage is TRBJ2-7; 10 bases line up with TRBD1. This clonotype was obtained from a man in his fifties with active or convalescent COVID-19. The sequencing input was peripheral blood. The CDR3 DNA reads TGTGCCAGCAGTTTAGGGACAGGGGATGAGCAGTACTTC. It specifies CASSLGTGDEQYF.